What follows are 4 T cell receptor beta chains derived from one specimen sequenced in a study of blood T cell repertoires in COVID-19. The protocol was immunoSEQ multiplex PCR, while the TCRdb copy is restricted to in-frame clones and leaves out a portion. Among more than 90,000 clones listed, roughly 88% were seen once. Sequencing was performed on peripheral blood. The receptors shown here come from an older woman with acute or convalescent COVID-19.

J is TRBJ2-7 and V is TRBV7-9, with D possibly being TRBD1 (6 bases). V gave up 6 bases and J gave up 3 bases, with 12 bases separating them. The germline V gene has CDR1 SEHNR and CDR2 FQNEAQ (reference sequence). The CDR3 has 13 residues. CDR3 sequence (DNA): TGTGCCAGCAGTCGGGGACAAGACTACGAGCAGTACTTC. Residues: CASSRGQDYEQYF.

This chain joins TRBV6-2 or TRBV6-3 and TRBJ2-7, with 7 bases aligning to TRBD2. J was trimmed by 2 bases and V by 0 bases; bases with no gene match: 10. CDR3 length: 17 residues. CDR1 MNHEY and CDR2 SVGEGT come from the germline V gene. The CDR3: CASSYSLEAGLTYEQYF. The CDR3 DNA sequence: TGTGCCAGCAGTTACTCCCTTGAAGCGGGGTTGACCTACGAGCAGTACTTC.

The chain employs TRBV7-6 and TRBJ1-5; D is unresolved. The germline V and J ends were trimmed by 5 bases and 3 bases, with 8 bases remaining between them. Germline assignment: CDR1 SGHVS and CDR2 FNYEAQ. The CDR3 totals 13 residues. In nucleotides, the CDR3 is TGTGCCAGCAGCCCGACAATCAATCAGCCCCAGCATTTT. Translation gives CASSPTINQPQHF.

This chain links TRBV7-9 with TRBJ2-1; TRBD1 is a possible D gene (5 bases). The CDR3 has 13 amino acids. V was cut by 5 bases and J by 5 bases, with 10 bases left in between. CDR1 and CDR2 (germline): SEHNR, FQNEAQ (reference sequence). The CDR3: CASSLDTNNEQFF. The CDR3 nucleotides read TGTGCCAGCAGCCTGGACACAAACAATGAGCAGTTCTTC.